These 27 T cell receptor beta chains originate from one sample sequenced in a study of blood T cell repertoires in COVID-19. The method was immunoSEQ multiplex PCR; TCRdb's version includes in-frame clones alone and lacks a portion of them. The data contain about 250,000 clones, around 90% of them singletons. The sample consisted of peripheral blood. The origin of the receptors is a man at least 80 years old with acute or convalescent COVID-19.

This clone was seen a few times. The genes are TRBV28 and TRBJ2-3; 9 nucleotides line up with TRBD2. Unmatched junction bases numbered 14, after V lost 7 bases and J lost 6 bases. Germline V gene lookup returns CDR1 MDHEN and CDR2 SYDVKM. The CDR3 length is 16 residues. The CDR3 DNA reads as TGTGCCAGCATCCCGTCGGGACTAGCACAGCGGGATACGCAGTATTTT. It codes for CASIPSGLAQRDTQYF.

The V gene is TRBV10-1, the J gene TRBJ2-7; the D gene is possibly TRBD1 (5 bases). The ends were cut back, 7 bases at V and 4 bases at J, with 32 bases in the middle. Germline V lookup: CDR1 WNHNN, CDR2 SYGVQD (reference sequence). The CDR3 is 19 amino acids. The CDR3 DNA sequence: TGCGCCAGCACCAAGTCTCAGGGTAGATCTACCCGAAGGGGATACGAGCAGTACTTC. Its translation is CASTKSQGRSTRRGYEQYF.

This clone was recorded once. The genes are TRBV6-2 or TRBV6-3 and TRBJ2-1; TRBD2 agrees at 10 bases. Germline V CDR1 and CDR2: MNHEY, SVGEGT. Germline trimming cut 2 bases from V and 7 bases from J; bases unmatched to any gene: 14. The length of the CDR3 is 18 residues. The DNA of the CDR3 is TGTGCCAGCAGTTACCTTGGAGTATCAAGCGGGAGGGCAAATGAGCAGTTCTTC. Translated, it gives CASSYLGVSSGRANEQFF.

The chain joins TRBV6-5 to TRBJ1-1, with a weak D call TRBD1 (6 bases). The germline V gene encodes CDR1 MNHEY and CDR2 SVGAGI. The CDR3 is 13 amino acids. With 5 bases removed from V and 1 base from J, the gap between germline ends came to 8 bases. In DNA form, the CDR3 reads TGTGCCAGCAGTAGGACAGAGAACACTGAAGCTTTCTTT. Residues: CASSRTENTEAFF.

The CDR3 DNA is TGTGCCAGCAGCTTAGAGTGGGCGGGAGCAATCTACGAGCAGTACTTC. Protein sequence: CASSLEWAGAIYEQYF. The chain has TRBV11-2 and TRBJ2-7; TRBD2 matches 7 bases. Germline V gene data show CDR1 as SGHAT and CDR2 as FQNNGV. Trimming took 0 bases from V and 3 from J; bases not matched to a gene: 8. CDR3 length equals 16 residues.

The CDR3 spells CASSLRARGLGEQFF. The CDR3, as DNA: TGTGCCAGCAGCTTAAGGGCCAGGGGGCTGGGGGAGCAGTTCTTC. This sequence joins TRBV7-2 and TRBJ2-1; TRBD1 aligns across 8 bases. Germline V gene lookup returns CDR1 SGHTA and CDR2 FQGNSA. The CDR3 is 15 amino acids. V gave up 2 bases and J gave up 10 bases; unmatched junction bases: 10. The full variable domain, with the rest looked up from reference TRBV7-2 and TRBJ2-1, is GAGVSQSPSNKVTEKGKDVELRCDPISGHTALYWYRQSLGQGLEFLIYFQGNSAPDKSGLPSDRFSAERTGGSVSTLTIQRTQQEDSAVYLCASSLRARGLGEQFFGPGTRLTVL.

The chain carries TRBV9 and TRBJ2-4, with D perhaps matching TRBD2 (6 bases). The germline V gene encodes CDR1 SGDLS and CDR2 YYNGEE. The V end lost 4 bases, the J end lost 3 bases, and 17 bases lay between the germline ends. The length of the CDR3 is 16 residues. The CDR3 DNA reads TGTGCCAGCAGCTCACTGGGAGGAGGAGGCAAAAACATTCAGTACTTC. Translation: CASSSLGGGGKNIQYF.

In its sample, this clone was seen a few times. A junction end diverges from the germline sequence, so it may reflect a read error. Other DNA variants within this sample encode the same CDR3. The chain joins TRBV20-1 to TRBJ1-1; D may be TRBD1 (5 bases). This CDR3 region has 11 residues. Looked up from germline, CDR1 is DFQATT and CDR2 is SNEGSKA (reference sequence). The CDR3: CSARGGAEAFF. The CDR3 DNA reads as TGCAGTGCTAGAGGCGGGGCTGAGGCTTTCTTT.

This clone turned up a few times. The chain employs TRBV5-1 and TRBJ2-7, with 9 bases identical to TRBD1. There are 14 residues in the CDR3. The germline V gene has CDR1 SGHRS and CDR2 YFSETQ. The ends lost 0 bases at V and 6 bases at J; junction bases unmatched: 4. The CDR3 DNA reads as TGCGCCAGCAGCTTGGGACAGGGGGTAGTCGAGCAGTACTTC. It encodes CASSLGQGVVEQYF. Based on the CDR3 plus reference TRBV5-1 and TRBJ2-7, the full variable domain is KAGVTQTPRYLIKTRGQQVTLSCSPISGHRSVSWYQQTPGQGLQFLFEYFSETQRNKGNFPGRFSGRQFSNSRSEMNVSTLELGDSALYLCASSLGQGVVEQYFGPGTRLTVT.

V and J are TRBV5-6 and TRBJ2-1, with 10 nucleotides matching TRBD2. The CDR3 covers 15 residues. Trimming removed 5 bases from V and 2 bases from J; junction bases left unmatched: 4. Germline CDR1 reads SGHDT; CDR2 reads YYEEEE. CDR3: CASSGSGRAYNEQFF. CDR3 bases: TGTGCCAGCAGTGGGAGCGGGAGGGCCTACAATGAGCAGTTCTTC.

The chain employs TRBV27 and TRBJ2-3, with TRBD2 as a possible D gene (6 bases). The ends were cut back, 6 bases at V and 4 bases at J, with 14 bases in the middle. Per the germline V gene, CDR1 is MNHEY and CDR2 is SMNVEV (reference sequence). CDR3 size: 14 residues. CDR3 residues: CASSPSRGADTQYF. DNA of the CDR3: TGTGCCAGCAGCCCCTCGCGGGGCGCAGATACGCAGTATTTT.

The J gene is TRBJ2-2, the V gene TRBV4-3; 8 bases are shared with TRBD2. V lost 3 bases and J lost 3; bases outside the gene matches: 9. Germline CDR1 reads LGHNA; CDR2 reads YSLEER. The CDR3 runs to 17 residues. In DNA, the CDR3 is TGCGCCAGCAGCCAGGAGTTTAGCGGGACCTACACCGGGGAGCTGTTTTTT. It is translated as CASSQEFSGTYTGELFF.

CDR3 sequence reads: CASSRWGSGIYEQYF. In DNA, the CDR3 is TGTGCCAGCAGTCGTTGGGGTAGCGGGATATACGAGCAGTACTTC. The chain joins TRBV27 to TRBJ2-7; 8 nucleotides match TRBD2. After removal of 5 bases from V and 4 bases from J, the junction contained 10 bases not matched to a gene. Germline values: CDR1 MNHEY, CDR2 SMNVEV (reference sequence). The CDR3 runs to 15 residues.

CDR3 in DNA: TGTGCCAGCAGCTTAAGCCCCGCGGGCACCGGGGAGCTGTTTTTT. Its protein product is CASSLSPAGTGELFF. The chain has TRBV7-3 and TRBJ2-2, with a weak D call TRBD2 (5 bases). Trimming shortened V by 1 base and J by 4 bases, and 10 bases separated the two germline ends. This CDR3 is 15 amino acids long. Germline assignment: CDR1 SGHTA and CDR2 FQGTGA.

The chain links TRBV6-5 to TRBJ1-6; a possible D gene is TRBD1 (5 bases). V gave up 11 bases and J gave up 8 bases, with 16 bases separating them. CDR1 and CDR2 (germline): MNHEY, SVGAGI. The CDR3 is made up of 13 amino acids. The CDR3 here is CAGREGRDSPLHF. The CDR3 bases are TGTGCCGGAAGGGAGGGGAGGGATTCACCCCTCCACTTT.

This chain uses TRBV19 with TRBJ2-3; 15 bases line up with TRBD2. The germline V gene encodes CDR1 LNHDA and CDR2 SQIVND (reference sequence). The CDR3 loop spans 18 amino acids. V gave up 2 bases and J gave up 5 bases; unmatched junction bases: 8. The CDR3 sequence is CASSITGLAGGPVDTQYF. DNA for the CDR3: TGTGCCAGTAGTATAACCGGACTAGCGGGAGGGCCGGTAGATACGCAGTATTTT.

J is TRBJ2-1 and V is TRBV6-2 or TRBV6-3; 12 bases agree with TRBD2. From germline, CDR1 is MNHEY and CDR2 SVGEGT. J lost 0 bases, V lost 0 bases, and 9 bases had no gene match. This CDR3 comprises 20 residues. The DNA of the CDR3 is TGTGCCAGCAGTTACTCGACAATGGGACTAGCGGGTCTCTCCTACAATGAGCAGTTCTTC. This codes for CASSYSTMGLAGLSYNEQFF.

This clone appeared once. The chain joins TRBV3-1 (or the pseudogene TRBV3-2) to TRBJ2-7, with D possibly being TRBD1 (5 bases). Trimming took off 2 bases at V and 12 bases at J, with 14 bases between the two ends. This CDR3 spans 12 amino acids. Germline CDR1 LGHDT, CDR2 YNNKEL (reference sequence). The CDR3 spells CASSQLGLEPYF. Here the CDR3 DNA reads TGTGCCAGCAGCCAACTGGGGCTTGAACCGTACTTC.

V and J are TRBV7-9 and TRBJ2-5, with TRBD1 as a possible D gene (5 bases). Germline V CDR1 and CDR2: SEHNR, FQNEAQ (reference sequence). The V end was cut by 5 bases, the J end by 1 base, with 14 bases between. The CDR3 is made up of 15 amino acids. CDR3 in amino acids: CASSRAAGSQETQYF. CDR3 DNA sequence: TGTGCCAGCAGCCGGGCGGCAGGGTCCCAAGAGACCCAGTACTTC.

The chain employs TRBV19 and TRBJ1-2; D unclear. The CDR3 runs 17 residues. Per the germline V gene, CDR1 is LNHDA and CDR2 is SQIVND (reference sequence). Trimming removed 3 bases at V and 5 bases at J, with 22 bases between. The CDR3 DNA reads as TGTGCCAGTAGTATTTCAGATACTCATTTCGGGGAATATGGCTACACCTTC. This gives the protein CASSISDTHFGEYGYTF.

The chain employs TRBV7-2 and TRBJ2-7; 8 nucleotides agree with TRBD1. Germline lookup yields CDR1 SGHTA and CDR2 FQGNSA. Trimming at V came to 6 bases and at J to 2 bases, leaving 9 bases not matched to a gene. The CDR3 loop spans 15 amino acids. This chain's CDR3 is CASRSYRGAPYEQYF. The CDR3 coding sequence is TGTGCCAGCAGGTCGTACAGGGGGGCCCCCTACGAGCAGTACTTC. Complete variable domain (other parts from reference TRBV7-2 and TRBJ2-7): GAGVSQSPSNKVTEKGKDVELRCDPISGHTALYWYRQSLGQGLEFLIYFQGNSAPDKSGLPSDRFSAERTGGSVSTLTIQRTQQEDSAVYLCASRSYRGAPYEQYFGPGTRLTVT.

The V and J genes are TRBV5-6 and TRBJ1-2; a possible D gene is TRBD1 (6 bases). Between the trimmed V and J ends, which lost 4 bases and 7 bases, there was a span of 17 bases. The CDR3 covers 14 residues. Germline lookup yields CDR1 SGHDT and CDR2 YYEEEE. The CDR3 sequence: CASSIRDRQGGYTF. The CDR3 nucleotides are TGTGCCAGCAGCATACGCGACAGGCAAGGTGGCTACACCTTC.

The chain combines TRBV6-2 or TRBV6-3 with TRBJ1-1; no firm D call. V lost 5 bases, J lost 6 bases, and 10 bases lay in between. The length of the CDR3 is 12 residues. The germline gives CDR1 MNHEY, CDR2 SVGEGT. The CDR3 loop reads CASSRGFAEAFF. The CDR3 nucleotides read TGTGCCAGCAGTCGGGGTTTCGCTGAAGCTTTCTTT.

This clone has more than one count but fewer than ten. The CDR3 sequence: CASSPRQGVNYGYTF. The CDR3 nucleotides are TGTGCCAGCAGCCCCCGGCAGGGGGTTAACTATGGCTACACCTTC. The chain uses TRBV7-9 and TRBJ1-2; TRBD1 matches 7 bases. CDR3 length: 15 amino acids. Looked up from germline, CDR1 is SEHNR and CDR2 is FQNEAQ (reference sequence). After removal of 5 bases from V and 1 base from J, the junction contained 7 bases not matched to a gene. The full variable domain, with the rest looked up from reference TRBV7-9 and TRBJ1-2, is DTGVSQNPRHKITKRGQNVTFRCDPISEHNRLYWYRQTLGQGPEFLTYFQNEAQLEKSRLLSDRFSAERPKGSFSTLEIQRTEQGDSAMYLCASSPRQGVNYGYTFGSGTRLTVV.

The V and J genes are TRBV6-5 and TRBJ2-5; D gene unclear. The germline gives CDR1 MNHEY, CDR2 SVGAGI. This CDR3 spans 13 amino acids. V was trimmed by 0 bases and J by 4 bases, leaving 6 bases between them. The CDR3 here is CASSYSPGETQYF. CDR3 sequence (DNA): TGTGCCAGCAGTTACTCTCCGGGAGAGACCCAGTACTTC.

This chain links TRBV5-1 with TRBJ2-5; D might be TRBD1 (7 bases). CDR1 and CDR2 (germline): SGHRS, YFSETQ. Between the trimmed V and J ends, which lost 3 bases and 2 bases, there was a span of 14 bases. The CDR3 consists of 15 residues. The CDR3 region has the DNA TGCGCCAGCAGCTCGGAGGGACAGTGGCAAGAGACCCAGTACTTC. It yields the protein CASSSEGQWQETQYF.

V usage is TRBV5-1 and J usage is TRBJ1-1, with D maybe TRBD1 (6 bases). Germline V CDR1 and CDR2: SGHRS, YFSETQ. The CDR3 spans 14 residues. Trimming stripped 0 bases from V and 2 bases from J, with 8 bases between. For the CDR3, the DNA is TGCGCCAGCAGCTTGGGGGACATTAACACTGAAGCTTTCTTT. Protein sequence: CASSLGDINTEAFF.